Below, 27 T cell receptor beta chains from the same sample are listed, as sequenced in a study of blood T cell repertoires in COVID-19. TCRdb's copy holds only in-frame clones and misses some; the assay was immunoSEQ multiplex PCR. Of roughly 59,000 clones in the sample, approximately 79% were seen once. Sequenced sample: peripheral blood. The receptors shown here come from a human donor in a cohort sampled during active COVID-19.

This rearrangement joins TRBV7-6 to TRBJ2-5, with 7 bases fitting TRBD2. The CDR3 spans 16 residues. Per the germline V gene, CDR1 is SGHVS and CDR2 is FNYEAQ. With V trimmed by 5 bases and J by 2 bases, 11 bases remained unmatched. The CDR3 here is CASSAVFSSGQETQYF. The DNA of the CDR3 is TGTGCCAGCAGCGCTGTGTTTTCTAGCGGACAAGAGACCCAGTACTTC.

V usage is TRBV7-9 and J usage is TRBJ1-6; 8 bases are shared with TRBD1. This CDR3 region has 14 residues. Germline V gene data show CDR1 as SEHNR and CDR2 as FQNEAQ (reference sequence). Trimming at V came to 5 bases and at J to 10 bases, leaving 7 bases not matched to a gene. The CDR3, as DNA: TGTGCCAGCAGCCAGTTACAGGGGGGATCACCCCTCCACTTT. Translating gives CASSQLQGGSPLHF.

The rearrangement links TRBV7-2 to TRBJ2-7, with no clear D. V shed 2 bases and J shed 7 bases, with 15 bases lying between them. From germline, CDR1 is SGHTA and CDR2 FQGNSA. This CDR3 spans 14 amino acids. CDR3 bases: TGTGCCAGCAGCTTACGTATGCAAGCCCGGGAGCAGTACTTC. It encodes CASSLRMQAREQYF.

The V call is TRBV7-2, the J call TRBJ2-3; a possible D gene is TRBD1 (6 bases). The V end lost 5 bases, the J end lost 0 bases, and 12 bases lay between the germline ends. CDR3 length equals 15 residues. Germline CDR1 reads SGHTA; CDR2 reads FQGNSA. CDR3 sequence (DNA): TGTGCCAGCAGCCCTCAGGGGCCTAGCACAGATACGCAGTATTTT. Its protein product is CASSPQGPSTDTQYF. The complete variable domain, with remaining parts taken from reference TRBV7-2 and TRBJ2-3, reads GAGVSQSPSNKVTEKGKDVELRCDPISGHTALYWYRQSLGQGLEFLIYFQGNSAPDKSGLPSDRFSAERTGGSVSTLTIQRTQQEDSAVYLCASSPQGPSTDTQYFGPGTRLTVL.

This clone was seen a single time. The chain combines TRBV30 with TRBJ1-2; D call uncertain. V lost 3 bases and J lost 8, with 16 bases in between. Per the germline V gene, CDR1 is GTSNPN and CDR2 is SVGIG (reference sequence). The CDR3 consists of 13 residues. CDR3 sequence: CAWSVRPGGGYTF. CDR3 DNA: TGTGCCTGGAGCGTAAGGCCCGGCGGGGGCTACACCTTC.

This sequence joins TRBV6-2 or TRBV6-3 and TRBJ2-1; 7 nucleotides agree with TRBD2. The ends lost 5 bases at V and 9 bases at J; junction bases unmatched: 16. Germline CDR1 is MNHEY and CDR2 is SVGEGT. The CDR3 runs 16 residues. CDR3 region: CASSPSRTRGIGEQFF. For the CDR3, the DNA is TGTGCCAGCAGTCCGTCCAGGACTAGAGGCATTGGTGAGCAGTTCTTC.

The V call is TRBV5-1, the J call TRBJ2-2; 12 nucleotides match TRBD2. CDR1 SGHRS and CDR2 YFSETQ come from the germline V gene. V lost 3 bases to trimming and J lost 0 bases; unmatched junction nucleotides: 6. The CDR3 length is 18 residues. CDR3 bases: TGCGCCAGCAGCTCTCGGACTAGCGGGACGACGAACACCGGGGAGCTGTTTTTT. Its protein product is CASSSRTSGTTNTGELFF. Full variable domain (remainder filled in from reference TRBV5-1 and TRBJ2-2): KAGVTQTPRYLIKTRGQQVTLSCSPISGHRSVSWYQQTPGQGLQFLFEYFSETQRNKGNFPGRFSGRQFSNSRSEMNVSTLELGDSALYLCASSSRTSGTTNTGELFFGEGSRLTVL.

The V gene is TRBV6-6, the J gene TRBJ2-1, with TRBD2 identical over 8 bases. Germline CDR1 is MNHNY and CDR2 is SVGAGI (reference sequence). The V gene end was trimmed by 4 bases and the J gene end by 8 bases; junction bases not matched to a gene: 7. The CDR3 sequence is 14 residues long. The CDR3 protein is CASSFISGTDEQFF. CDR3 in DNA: TGTGCCAGCAGTTTTATTAGCGGGACCGATGAGCAGTTCTTC.

The CDR3 protein is CASSPAGGAYEQYF. The CDR3 bases are TGTGCCAGCAGCCCCGCGGGGGGGGCCTACGAGCAGTACTTC. V gene TRBV7-9 combines with J gene TRBJ2-7, with 9 bases matching TRBD2. The CDR3 consists of 14 residues. Germline values: CDR1 SEHNR, CDR2 FQNEAQ (reference sequence). V was clipped by 5 bases and J by 2 bases; unmatched bases: 4.

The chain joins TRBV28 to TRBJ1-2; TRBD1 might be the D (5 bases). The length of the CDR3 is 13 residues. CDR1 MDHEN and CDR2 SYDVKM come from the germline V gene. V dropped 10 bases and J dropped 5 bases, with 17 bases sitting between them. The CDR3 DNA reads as TGTGCCATTTTCGACTTGGGGCCGTATGGCTACACCTTC. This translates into CAIFDLGPYGYTF.

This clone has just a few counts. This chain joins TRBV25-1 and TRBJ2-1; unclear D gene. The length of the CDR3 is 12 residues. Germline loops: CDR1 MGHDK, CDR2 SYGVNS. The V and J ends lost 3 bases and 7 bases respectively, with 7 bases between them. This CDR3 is CASSERINEQFF. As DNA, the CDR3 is TGTGCCAGCAGTGAGAGAATAAATGAGCAGTTCTTC.

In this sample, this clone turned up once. The CDR3 sequence is CASSAGQGARGYTF. CDR3 nucleotide sequence: TGTGCCAGCAGCGCGGGACAGGGGGCGCGGGGCTACACCTTC. The rearrangement uses TRBV5-5 and TRBJ1-2, with TRBD1 matching 12 bases. V shed 4 bases, J shed 8 bases, and the junction held 6 bases outside the gene matches. CDR1 and CDR2 (germline): SGHKS, YYEKEE (reference sequence). The CDR3 is made up of 14 amino acids.

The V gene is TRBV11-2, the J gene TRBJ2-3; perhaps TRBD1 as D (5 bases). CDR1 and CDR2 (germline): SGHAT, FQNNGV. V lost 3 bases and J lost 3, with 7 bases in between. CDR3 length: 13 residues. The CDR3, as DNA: TGTGCCAGCAGCTTGACAGATACAGATACGCAGTATTTT. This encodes CASSLTDTDTQYF.

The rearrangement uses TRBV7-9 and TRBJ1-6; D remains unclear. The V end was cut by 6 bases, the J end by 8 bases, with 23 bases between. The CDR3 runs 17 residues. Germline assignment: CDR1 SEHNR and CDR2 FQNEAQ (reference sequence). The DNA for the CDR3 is TGTGCCAGCAGTTACCAAGAGAGAGTTAACCTCTATTCACCCCTCCACTTT. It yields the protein CASSYQERVNLYSPLHF.

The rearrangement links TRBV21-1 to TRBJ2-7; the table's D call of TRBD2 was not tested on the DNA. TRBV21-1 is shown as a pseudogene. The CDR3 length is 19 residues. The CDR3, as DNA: TGTGCCAGCAGCAAAGGGACGGGACTAGCGGGGCTGCTAAACTACGAGCAGTACTTC. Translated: CASSKGTGLAGLLNYEQYF.

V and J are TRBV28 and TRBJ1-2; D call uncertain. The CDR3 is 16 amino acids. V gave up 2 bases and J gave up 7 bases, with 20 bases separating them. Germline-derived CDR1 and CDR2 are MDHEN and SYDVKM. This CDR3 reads CASSLGGSKRRSGYTF. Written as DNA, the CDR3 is TGTGCCAGCAGTTTAGGAGGGTCCAAACGACGGTCTGGCTACACCTTC.

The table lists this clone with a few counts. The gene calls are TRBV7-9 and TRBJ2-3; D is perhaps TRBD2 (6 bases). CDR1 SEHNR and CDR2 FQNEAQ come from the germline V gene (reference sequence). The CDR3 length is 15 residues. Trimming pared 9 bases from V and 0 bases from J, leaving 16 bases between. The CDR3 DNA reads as TGTGCCAGTGGGAGGACTGACACTAGCACAGATACGCAGTATTTT. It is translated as CASGRTDTSTDTQYF.

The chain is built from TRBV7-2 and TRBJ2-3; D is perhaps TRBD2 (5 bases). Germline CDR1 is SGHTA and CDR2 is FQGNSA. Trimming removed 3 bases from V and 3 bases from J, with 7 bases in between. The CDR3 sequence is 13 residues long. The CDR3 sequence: CASSLIATDTQYF. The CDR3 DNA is TGTGCCAGCAGCTTGATAGCGACAGATACGCAGTATTTT.

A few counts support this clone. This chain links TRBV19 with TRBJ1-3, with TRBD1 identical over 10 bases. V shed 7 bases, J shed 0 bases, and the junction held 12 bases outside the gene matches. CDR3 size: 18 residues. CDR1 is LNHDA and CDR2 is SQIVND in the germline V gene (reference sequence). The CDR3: CASIGTGDFLPSGNTIYF. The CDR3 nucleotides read TGTGCCAGTATCGGGACAGGGGACTTCTTACCCTCTGGAAACACCATATATTTT.

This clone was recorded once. The CDR3 coding sequence is TGTGCCAGCAGTCTCCCGGGGACTAGCGGGAGGGCCTACAATGAGCAGTTCTTC. This gives the protein CASSLPGTSGRAYNEQFF. This rearrangement joins TRBV7-9 to TRBJ2-1, with 16 bases matching TRBD2. This CDR3 has 18 amino acids. The V and J ends lost 6 bases and 2 bases, in that order; junction bases with no gene match: 7. In germline, CDR1 is SEHNR, CDR2 FQNEAQ (reference sequence).

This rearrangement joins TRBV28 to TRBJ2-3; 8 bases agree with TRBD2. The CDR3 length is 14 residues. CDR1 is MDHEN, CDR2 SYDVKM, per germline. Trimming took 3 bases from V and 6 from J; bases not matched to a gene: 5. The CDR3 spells CASSFIREGDTQYF. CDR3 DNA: TGTGCCAGCAGTTTCATCCGGGAGGGGGATACGCAGTATTTT.

CDR3 bases: TGCAGCGTAGCCGGGACTAGCGGAGCGAACACCGGGGAGCTGTTTTTT. This gives the protein CSVAGTSGANTGELFF. The chain joins TRBV29-1 to TRBJ2-2; 11 bases line up with TRBD2. Trimming at V came to 6 bases and at J to 0 bases, leaving 6 bases not matched to a gene. The germline V gene has CDR1 SQVTM and CDR2 ANQGSEA. The CDR3 spans 16 residues.

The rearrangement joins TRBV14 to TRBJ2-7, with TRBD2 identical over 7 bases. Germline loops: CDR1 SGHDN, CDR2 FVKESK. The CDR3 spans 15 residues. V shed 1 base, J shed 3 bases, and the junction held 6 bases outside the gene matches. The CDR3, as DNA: TGTGCCAGCAGCCAAGCCGGGACGGGGGGCTACGAGCAGTACTTC. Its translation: CASSQAGTGGYEQYF.

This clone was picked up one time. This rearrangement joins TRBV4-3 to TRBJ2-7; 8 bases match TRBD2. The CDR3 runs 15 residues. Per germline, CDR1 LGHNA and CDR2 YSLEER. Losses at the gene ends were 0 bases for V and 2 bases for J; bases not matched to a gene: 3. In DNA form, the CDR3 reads TGCGCCAGCAGCCAAGAGCGGGGGGAGGCCTACGAGCAGTACTTC. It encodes CASSQERGEAYEQYF.

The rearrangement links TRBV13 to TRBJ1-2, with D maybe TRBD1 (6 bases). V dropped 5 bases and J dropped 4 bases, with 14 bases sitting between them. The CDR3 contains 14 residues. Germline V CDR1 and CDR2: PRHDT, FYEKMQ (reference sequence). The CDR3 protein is CASSLLTGSYGYTF. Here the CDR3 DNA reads TGTGCCAGCAGCCTCCTAACAGGGTCCTATGGCTACACCTTC.

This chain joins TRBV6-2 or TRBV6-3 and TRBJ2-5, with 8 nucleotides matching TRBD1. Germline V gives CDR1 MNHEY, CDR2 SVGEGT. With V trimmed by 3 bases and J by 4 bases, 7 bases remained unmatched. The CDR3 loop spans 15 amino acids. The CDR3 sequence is CASSYGDRLRETQYF. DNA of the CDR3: TGTGCCAGCAGTTATGGGGACAGGTTGCGAGAGACCCAGTACTTC.

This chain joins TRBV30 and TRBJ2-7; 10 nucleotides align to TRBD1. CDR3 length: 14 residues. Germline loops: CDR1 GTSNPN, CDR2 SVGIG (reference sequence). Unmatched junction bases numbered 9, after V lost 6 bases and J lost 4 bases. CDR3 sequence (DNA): TGTGCCTGCACTCCGGGACAGGGGCCATACGAGCAGTACTTC. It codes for CACTPGQGPYEQYF. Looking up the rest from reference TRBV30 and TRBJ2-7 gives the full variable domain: SQTIHQWPATLVQPVGSPLSLECTVEGTSNPNLYWYRQAAGRGLQLLFYSVGIGQISSEVPQNLSASRPQDRQFILSSKKLLLSDSGFYLCACTPGQGPYEQYFGPGTRLTVT.